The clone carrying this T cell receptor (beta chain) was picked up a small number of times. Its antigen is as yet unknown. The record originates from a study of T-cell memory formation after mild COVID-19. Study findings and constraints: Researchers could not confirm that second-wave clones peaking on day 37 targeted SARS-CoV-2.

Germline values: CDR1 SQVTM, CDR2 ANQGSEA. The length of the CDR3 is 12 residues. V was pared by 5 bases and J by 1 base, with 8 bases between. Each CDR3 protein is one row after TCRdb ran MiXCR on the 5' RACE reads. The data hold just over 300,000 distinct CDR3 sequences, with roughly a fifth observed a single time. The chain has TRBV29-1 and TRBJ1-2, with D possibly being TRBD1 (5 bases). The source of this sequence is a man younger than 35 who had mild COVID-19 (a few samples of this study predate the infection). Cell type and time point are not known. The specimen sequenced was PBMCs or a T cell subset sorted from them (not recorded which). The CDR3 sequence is CSVKGFNYGYTF. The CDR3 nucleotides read TGCAGCGTTAAGGGGTTTAACTATGGCTACACCTTC. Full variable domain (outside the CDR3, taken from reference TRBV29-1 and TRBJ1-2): SAVISQKPSRDICQRGTSLTIQCQVDSQVTMMFWYRQQPGQSLTLIATANQGSEATYESGFVIDKFPISRPNLTFSTLTVSNMSPEDSSIYLCSVKGFNYGYTFGSGTRLTVV.